This T cell receptor beta chain was identified in a study of T cell responses to AZD1222 COVID-19 vaccine. Study conclusions and caveats: Every sample of the repertoires postdated the peak T cell response.

V was pared by 2 bases and J by 13 bases, with 3 bases of the junction left unmatched. CDR1 and CDR2 from the germline V gene are MNHEY and SVGAGI. CDR3 length equals 12 residues. This clone turned up a few times. Its antigen is still unknown. TCRdb's copy holds only in-frame clones and misses some; the assay was immunoSEQ multiplex PCR. Counted here are 140,000 to 150,000 clones, approximately 94% occurring once; the ten biggest clones make up 1.5% to 2%. The rearrangement uses TRBV6-5 and TRBJ2-4, with 9 bases aligning to TRBD1. The receptor was derived from an adult in good health. This material consisted of peripheral blood, taken on day 0 of AZD1222 vaccination. The DNA for the CDR3 is TGTGCCAGCAGTTACCCCGGACAGGGGCAGTACTTC. Translating it yields CASSYPGQGQYF.